These T cell receptor beta chains were read from a single sample in a study of early T cells in non-severe SARS-CoV-2 infection. TCRdb itself ran the 5' RACE reads through MiXCR, one entry per CDR3 protein. The top ten hold 3.5% to 5% of the sample, which has around 30,000 distinct CDR3 sequences, around 4.2% seen once. The sample taken for sequencing was whole blood. Receptors originate from an adult who was a healthcare worker with PCR-confirmed SARS-CoV-2 infection or an uninfected control (not recorded which). The CDR3 runs from the conserved cysteine through the conserved F or W. The D gene is left open where the match is weak. Size tells how often a clone was seen (once, few, many) or the class of an expanded clone, and some rows leave it out.

abundance	d_gene	v_gene	j_gene	len	CDR3nt	CDR3aa
few	TRBD2	TRBV5-6	TRBJ2-1	16	TGTGCCAGCAGCTTTGGCACTAGCGGGAGACAAGATGAGCAGTTCTTC	CASSFGTSGRQDEQFF
few	TRBD2	TRBV5-4	TRBJ2-3	16	TGTGCCAGCAGCTCGTCCTGGACTAGCGGATCAGATACGCAGTATTTT	CASSSSWTSGSDTQYF
many	TRBD2	TRBV29-1	TRBJ2-1	13	TGCAGCTCCGGGACTAGGAGGTACAATGAGCAGTTCTTC	CSSGTRRYNEQFF
NA	TRBD2	TRBV11-2	TRBJ2-3	16	TGTGCCAGCAGCCTCGGCGGACTAGCGACCTGGGATACGCAGTATTTT	CASSLGGLATWDTQYF
few	TRBD1	TRBV6-6	TRBJ2-3	15	TGTGCCAGCAGTCTCCAGGGGGCAACCACAGATACGCAGTATTTT	CASSLQGATTDTQYF
NA	NA	TRBV3-1	TRBJ1-2	14	TGTGCCAGCAGCCAAGAAAGACAGAACTATGGCTACACCTTC	CASSQERQNYGYTF
few	TRBD2	TRBV20-1	TRBJ2-5	14	TGCAGTGCCACTAGCGGGAGAGTCGGGGAGACCCAGTACTTC	CSATSGRVGETQYF
many	TRBD1	TRBV18	TRBJ1-1	16	TGTGCCAGCTCACAGGGACAGGTGGTAGGGGGCACTGAAGCTTTCTTT	CASSQGQVVGGTEAFF
many	NA	TRBV3-1	TRBJ2-7	14	TGTGCCAGCAGCCAAACCCCCGGCTCCTACGAGCAGTACTTC	CASSQTPGSYEQYF
NA	TRBD1	TRBV3-1	TRBJ1-1	12	TGTGCCAGCAGCCCCGGGGACAGTGAAGCTTTCTTT	CASSPGDSEAFF
many	NA	TRBV15	TRBJ2-1	11	TGTGCCACCAGCAGAGGCTATTCGCAGTTCTTC	CATSRGYSQFF
many	NA	TRBV12-3/TRBV12-4	TRBJ2-3	13	NA	CASSFGTGTAPNF
many	NA	TRBV20-1	TRBJ2-3	13	TGCAGTGCTAGGGGGACTTCCACAGATACGCAGTATTTT	CSARGTSTDTQYF
NA	NA	TRBV5-4	TRBJ2-3	15	TGTGCCAGCAGCGCCGTAGAGCGGCTCACAGATACGCAGTATTTT	CASSAVERLTDTQYF
few	TRBD2	TRBV2	TRBJ2-7	14	TGTGCCAGCTCGGAGGGCCTAGCGGGAGGTCGAGAGTACTTC	CASSEGLAGGREYF
many	TRBD2	TRBV7-6	TRBJ2-5	14	TGTGCCAGCAGCTTAGTAGCGGGGCCAGAGACCCAGTACTTC	CASSLVAGPETQYF
many	NA	TRBV28	TRBJ1-4	16	TGTGCCAGCAGTCCTCACCCGGTGGGGACTAATGAAAAACTGTTTTTT	CASSPHPVGTNEKLFF